This TCR beta chain is drawn from a study of identical twins. This CDR3 is built from 13 residues. V lost 4 bases and J lost 2, with 8 bases in between. Per germline, CDR1 SNHLY and CDR2 FYNNEI. MiXCR, run by TCRdb on the 5' RACE reads, gives a single entry per CDR3 protein. The table includes around 280,000 distinct CDR3 sequences, roughly 8.6% detected once. This clonotype was counted between two and nine times. Separately, the same data were catalogued under a study of yellow fever vaccine responses in identical twins.

The chain recombines TRBV2 with TRBJ1-2; unclear D gene. The material sequenced was memory (CD45RO+) T cells sorted from blood. The TCR comes from a woman between 18 and 29 years old in good health. The CDR3: CASSGTDNYGYTF. The CDR3 bases are TGTGCCAGCAGTGGGACGGACAACTATGGCTACACCTTC.